This TCR beta chain was sequenced in a study of CDR3 diversity in severe acne. The CDR3 sequence is 12 residues long. Trimming took 4 bases from V and 3 from J, leaving 7 bases between them. Germline V lookup: CDR1 SEHNR, CDR2 FQNEAQ (reference sequence). Each CDR3 protein is one row after TCRdb ran MiXCR on the PCR reads. The table has more than 85,000 distinct CDR3 sequences, approximately 49% seen once; the top ten hold approximately 10%. This clonotype came up once. The rearrangement uses TRBV7-9 and TRBJ2-7; D ambiguous. The sequenced sample was blood. This receptor was obtained from a male donor with severe acne vulgaris. CDR3 sequence (DNA): TGTGCCAGCAGCTCCCAGCGCTACGAGCAGTACTTC. Translated, it gives CASSSQRYEQYF. The whole variable domain, filled in from reference TRBV7-9 and TRBJ2-7, reads DTGVSQNPRHKITKRGQNVTFRCDPISEHNRLYWYRQTLGQGPEFLTYFQNEAQLEKSRLLSDRFSAERPKGSFSTLEIQRTEQGDSAMYLCASSSQRYEQYFGPGTRLTVT.